This TCR beta chain appears in the sequencing data of a study of blood T cell repertoires in COVID-19. Study as a whole: Some COVID-19 samples were acute and others convalescent; all came from the United States, Italy and Spain. PBMCs, B-cell-depleted T cells, or T cells provided the cDNA or gDNA that made up the material.

Participants spanned ages 18 to 89 years and resided in some 22 US areas. Assignments of participants to cohorts depended upon their own reported clinical history. Using immunoSEQ multiplex PCR, the repertoire was profiled, and TCRdb retains in-frame clones only, with some absent. The table has roughly 200,000 clones, roughly 80% seen once. The germline CDR1 and CDR2 sequences are MNHEY and SVGEGT. CDR3 length: 16 amino acids. Trimming at V came to 6 bases and at J to 7 bases, leaving 9 bases not matched to a gene. The sequence derives from a woman in her fifties or sixties with acute COVID-19. The chain employs TRBV6-2 or TRBV6-3 and TRBJ2-2; 12 bases align to TRBD2. The sequenced sample was PBMCs or T cells enriched from blood (not recorded which). The CDR3, as DNA: TGTGCCAGCAGCCGACCACTAGCGGGGGGAGACGGGGAGCTGTTTTTT. Encoded protein: CASSRPLAGGDGELFF.